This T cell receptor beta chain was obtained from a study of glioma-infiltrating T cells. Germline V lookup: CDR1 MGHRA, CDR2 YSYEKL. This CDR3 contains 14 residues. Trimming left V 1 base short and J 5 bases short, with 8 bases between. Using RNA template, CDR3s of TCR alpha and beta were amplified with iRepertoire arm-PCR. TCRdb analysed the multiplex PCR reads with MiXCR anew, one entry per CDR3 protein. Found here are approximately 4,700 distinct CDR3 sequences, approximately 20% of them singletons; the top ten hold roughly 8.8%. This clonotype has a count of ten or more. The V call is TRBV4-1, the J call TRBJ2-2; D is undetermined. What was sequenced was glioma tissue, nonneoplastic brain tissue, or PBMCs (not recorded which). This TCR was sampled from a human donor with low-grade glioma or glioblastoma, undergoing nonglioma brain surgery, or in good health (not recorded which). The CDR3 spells CASSQATRTGELFF. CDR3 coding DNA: TGCGCCAGCAGCCAAGCTACCCGGACCGGGGAGCTGTTTTTT.